The T cell receptor beta chain described here comes from a study of blood T cell repertoires in COVID-19. The wider study: Samples came from the United States, Italy and Spain, spanning acute and convalescent COVID-19. PBMCs, B-cell-depleted T cells, or T cells provided the cDNA or gDNA that made up the material.

As handled by the study authors: Amplifying reference gene primers gave estimates of nucleated cell counts. Using immunoSEQ multiplex PCR, the repertoire was profiled, and TCRdb retains in-frame clones only, with some absent. That table gives V, J and clone size, and the DNA gave D and trimming. The data hold 200,000 to 300,000 clones, with roughly 76% observed a single time. From germline, CDR1 is SGHAT and CDR2 FQNNGV. The CDR3 is 15 amino acids. V was clipped by 2 bases and J by 0 bases, with 10 bases between them. Those enrolled in Seattle joined during active infection and were followed longitudinally afterward.

The rearrangement joins TRBV11-2 to TRBJ1-1, with D possibly matching TRBD1 (5 bases). Sequenced input: peripheral blood. This TCR derives from a woman of 80 years or more with COVID-19, enrolled during active disease. CDR3 DNA: TGTGCCAGCAGCTTATGGGGCAGCATGAACACTGAAGCTTTCTTT. This encodes CASSLWGSMNTEAFF.